What follows are 20 T cell receptor beta chains derived from one specimen sequenced in a study of cytomegalovirus exposure and HLA in healthy donors. The PCR contained 60 Vbeta and 13 Jbeta primers. Repertoires were generated with immunoSEQ multiplex PCR, while TCRdb's copy carries only in-frame clones and drops some. This sample yields approximately 130,000 clones, of which approximately 89% are seen a single time; under 8.5% belongs to the top ten. The sample taken for sequencing was PBMCs. The source is a young woman in good health and CMV-seropositive.

This chain connects TRBV6-6 to TRBJ1-1; tentatively, D is TRBD1 (5 bases). The germline V and J ends were trimmed by 2 bases and 0 bases, with 10 bases remaining between them. In germline, CDR1 is MNHNY, CDR2 SVGAGI (reference sequence). The CDR3 runs to 15 residues. CDR3 coding DNA: TGTGCCAGCAGTTACGGGCCAGGGCTGAACACTGAAGCTTTCTTT. Translation: CASSYGPGLNTEAFF.

About this clone: At one end the junction does not follow the germline gene, possibly because of a read error. V usage is TRBV15 and J usage is TRBJ1-4; D gene unclear. Germline V gives CDR1 LNHNV, CDR2 YYDKDF (reference sequence). This CDR3 is 16 amino acids long. The CDR3 nucleotides are TGTACCACCAGCTCGGACCCAAGCGGAACTAATGAAAAACTGTTTTTT. It encodes CTTSSDPSGTNEKLFF.

The chain uses TRBV7-9 and TRBJ1-5; TRBD1 matches 9 bases. This CDR3 contains 15 residues. The V gene end was trimmed by 5 bases and the J gene end by 6 bases; junction bases not matched to a gene: 8. Germline-derived CDR1 and CDR2 are SEHNR and FQNEAQ (reference sequence). This chain's CDR3 is CASSLGTGLGQPQHF. Written as DNA, the CDR3 is TGTGCCAGCAGCCTCGGGACAGGGCTCGGTCAGCCCCAGCATTTT. The complete variable domain, with remaining parts taken from reference TRBV7-9 and TRBJ1-5, reads DTGVSQNPRHKITKRGQNVTFRCDPISEHNRLYWYRQTLGQGPEFLTYFQNEAQLEKSRLLSDRFSAERPKGSFSTLEIQRTEQGDSAMYLCASSLGTGLGQPQHFGDGTRLSIL.

V and J are TRBV28 and TRBJ1-2; a possible D gene is TRBD1 (5 bases). The CDR3 consists of 12 residues. Germline CDR1 is MDHEN and CDR2 is SYDVKM. V was pared by 4 bases and J by 8 bases, with 11 bases between. The CDR3 DNA reads as TGTGCCAGCAGTTCAGGGTATCGCGGCTACACCTTC. Translating gives CASSSGYRGYTF.

The chain couples TRBV19 to TRBJ1-1, with D possibly matching TRBD1 (5 bases). Germline V CDR1 and CDR2: LNHDA, SQIVND (reference sequence). The CDR3 extends over 14 amino acids. The V gene lost 9 bases and the J gene lost 5 bases, with 19 bases spanning the gap. This CDR3 is CARNRRPEGTEAFF. The CDR3 DNA reads TGTGCCAGAAATCGGAGGCCGGAGGGGACTGAAGCTTTCTTT. Variable domain in full (rest from reference TRBV19 and TRBJ1-1): DGGITQSPKYLFRKEGQNVTLSCEQNLNHDAMYWYRQDPGQGLRLIYYSQIVNDFQKGDIAEGYSVSREKKESFPLTVTSAQKNPTAFYLCARNRRPEGTEAFFGQGTRLTVV.

The V and J genes are TRBV28 and TRBJ1-1; D is ambiguous. The ends were cut back, 5 bases at V and 0 bases at J, with 16 bases in the middle. The CDR3 has 16 residues. Germline lookup yields CDR1 MDHEN and CDR2 SYDVKM. In DNA form, the CDR3 reads TGTGCCAGCAGTCACCTAAGTGGGCCTCTGAACACTGAAGCTTTCTTT. Translating it yields CASSHLSGPLNTEAFF.

This clone was seen only a few times. The rearrangement uses TRBV10-1 and TRBJ1-1; 7 nucleotides agree with TRBD1. Germline V CDR1 and CDR2: WNHNN, SYGVQD (reference sequence). V was clipped by 5 bases and J by 5 bases; unmatched bases: 5. CDR3 size: 13 residues. The chain's CDR3 is CASSQGQTTEAFF. In DNA, the CDR3 is TGCGCCAGCAGTCAGGGACAGACTACTGAAGCTTTCTTT.

V and J are TRBV5-1 and TRBJ2-7; 8 bases match TRBD1. Germline lookup yields CDR1 SGHRS and CDR2 YFSETQ. There are 18 residues in the CDR3. The junction had 14 bases not matched to a gene; V was cut back by 3 bases and J by 0 bases. CDR3 in DNA: TGCGCCAGCAGCTATACCCACGGGACAGGCGCCAGCTCCTACGAGCAGTACTTC. Its translation is CASSYTHGTGASSYEQYF. Together with reference TRBV5-1 and TRBJ2-7, the CDR3 gives the full variable domain: KAGVTQTPRYLIKTRGQQVTLSCSPISGHRSVSWYQQTPGQGLQFLFEYFSETQRNKGNFPGRFSGRQFSNSRSEMNVSTLELGDSALYLCASSYTHGTGASSYEQYFGPGTRLTVT.

V is TRBV5-8 and J is TRBJ2-2, with 11 bases that match TRBD1. The trim removed 4 bases at V and 4 bases at J, leaving 12 bases unmatched. Germline lookup yields CDR1 SGHTS and CDR2 YDEGEE. CDR3 length: 18 amino acids. The CDR3 DNA sequence: TGTGCCAGCAGCGCCCCGGGACAGGGGGGTCGAGGCACCGGGGAGCTGTTTTTT. It translates to CASSAPGQGGRGTGELFF.

The CDR3 bases are TGTGCCAGCAATAAGCCCGGGACTGCCCCACACGAGCAGTACTTC. Translated, it gives CASNKPGTAPHEQYF. The chain combines TRBV6-5 with TRBJ2-7; a possible D gene is TRBD2 (6 bases). The CDR3 contains 15 residues. V lost 7 bases, J lost 5 bases, and 21 bases lay in between. The germline V gene has CDR1 MNHEY and CDR2 SVGAGI.

The chain links TRBV28 to TRBJ1-1; no firm D call. Germline loops: CDR1 MDHEN, CDR2 SYDVKM. This CDR3 is built from 13 residues. V shed 3 bases and J shed 1 base, with 6 bases lying between them. CDR3 amino acids: CASSFRPNTEAFF. The DNA for the CDR3 is TGTGCCAGCAGTTTCAGGCCGAACACTGAAGCTTTCTTT.

The chain joins TRBV5-1 to TRBJ2-5, with 7 positions matching TRBD2. The CDR3 length is 13 residues. Germline CDR1 reads SGHRS; CDR2 reads YFSETQ. V shed 3 bases and J 3 bases; nucleotides not matched to a gene: 2. The CDR3 spells CASSYGGEETQYF. Written as DNA, the CDR3 is TGCGCCAGCAGCTATGGGGGGGAAGAGACCCAGTACTTC.

The chain joins TRBV28 to TRBJ2-7; 7 nucleotides align to TRBD1. This CDR3 has 14 amino acids. V lost 5 bases and J lost 2; bases outside the gene matches: 6. Germline assignment: CDR1 MDHEN and CDR2 SYDVKM. CDR3 sequence reads: CASSAGTETYEQYF. The CDR3 region has the DNA TGTGCCAGCAGTGCCGGGACAGAAACCTACGAGCAGTACTTC.

Written as DNA, the CDR3 is TGTGCCAGCAGCGTCACTTGGGACATAGCTAACTATGGCTACACCTTC. Encoded protein: CASSVTWDIANYGYTF. The V and J genes are TRBV9 and TRBJ1-2; the D gene is possibly TRBD1 (6 bases). CDR1 and CDR2 from the germline V gene are SGDLS and YYNGEE. The CDR3 contains 16 residues. With 2 bases removed from V and 0 bases from J, the gap between germline ends came to 14 bases.

As for this clone: The limits of the CDR3 on the DNA are not certain, so only TCRdb's listed CDR3 is given. The V call is TRBV29-1, the J call TRBJ1-4; the listed D gene, TRBD1, was not tested against the DNA. The germline gives CDR1 SQVTM, CDR2 ANQGSEA. Counting both end residues, the CDR3 totals 11 amino acids. CDR3 protein: CSVGQGAGRNF.

The chain combines TRBV6-4 with TRBJ2-1, with a weak D call TRBD1 (6 bases). The CDR3 covers 15 residues. The V end was cut by 6 bases, the J end by 1 base, with 13 bases between. CDR1 is MRHNA and CDR2 is SNTAGT in the germline V gene. CDR3 loop: CASSFKGDSYNEQFF. Here the CDR3 DNA reads TGTGCCAGCAGCTTCAAGGGGGATTCCTACAATGAGCAGTTCTTC.

CDR3 protein: CASSEQGGTYNEQFF. The DNA of the CDR3 is TGTGCCAGCAGTGAACAGGGAGGGACCTACAATGAGCAGTTCTTC. The chain is built from TRBV2 and TRBJ2-1; 7 bases agree with TRBD2. There are 15 residues in the CDR3. Germline V CDR1 and CDR2: SNHLY, FYNNEI. Trimming cost V 2 bases and J 2 bases; bases outside gene matches: 3.

The chain recombines TRBV6-1 with TRBJ2-5; D ambiguous. The J call is doubtful: the DNA matches TRBJ2-7 better. Germline CDR1 is MNHNS and CDR2 is SASEGT. The CDR3 has 12 amino acids. The CDR3, as DNA: TGTGCCAGCAGTTCCAGGCCCTACGAGCAGTACTTC. Amino acid sequence: CASSSRPYEQYF.

This clone was seen more than once but under ten times. The rearrangement links TRBV28 to TRBJ1-4; 9 bases are a match to TRBD1. From germline, CDR1 is MDHEN and CDR2 SYDVKM. The ends lost 1 base at V and 4 bases at J; junction bases unmatched: 4. This CDR3 has 16 residues. The CDR3 reads CASSLSGQGYNEKLFF. Written as DNA, the CDR3 is TGTGCCAGCAGTTTATCGGGACAGGGATATAATGAAAAACTGTTTTTT.

The chain carries TRBV19 and TRBJ1-1; perhaps TRBD1 as D (6 bases). CDR3 length equals 12 residues. Trimming pared 5 bases from V and 8 bases from J, leaving 12 bases between. Germline V CDR1 and CDR2: LNHDA, SQIVND (reference sequence). Written as DNA, the CDR3 is TGTGCCAGTAGTGGACAGCTCCTGGAAGCTTTCTTT. Amino acids: CASSGQLLEAFF.